The clone carrying this TCR beta chain has more than one count but fewer than ten. The CDR3 is made up of 16 amino acids. V lost 1 base and J lost 1; bases outside the gene matches: 4. CDR1 and CDR2 (germline): SGHRS, YFSETQ. These data are taken from a study of identical twins. TCRdb analysed the 5' RACE reads with MiXCR anew, one entry per CDR3 protein. In the table there are 450,000 to 650,000 distinct CDR3 sequences, 12% to 15% of which are singletons. These same data were also listed under a study on yellow fever vaccine responses in identical twins.

J is TRBJ2-3 and V is TRBV5-1; 9 nucleotides align to TRBD1. The sequencing sample was made of CD4+ T cells sorted from blood. The clonotype comes from a woman under 30 in good health. CDR3 nucleotide sequence: TGCGCCAGCAGCTTGTGGTGGACAGGGGGCACAGATACGCAGTATTTT. Amino acid sequence: CASSLWWTGGTDTQYF.